Shown below are 20 T cell receptor beta chains from a single sample sequenced in a study of blood T cell repertoires in COVID-19 (TCRdb year 2020). The library was prepared using the immunoSEQ multiplex PCR assay. Imported from immuneACCESS, the table was reduced by TCRdb to in-frame sequences with V and J called. These copies leave out some clones; in studies compared against another copy, an unresolved V gene accounts for under half, and the cause of the remainder is not known. A total of more than 95,000 clones appear in this sample, 82% of them only once. The ten largest clones represent 15% to 20% of the sample. The sample was peripheral blood. The receptors originated from a man older than 75 with acute or convalescent COVID-19.

The chain links TRBV4-3 to TRBJ1-1; D is uncertain. Germline V gene data show CDR1 as LGHNA and CDR2 as YSLEER. V dropped 6 bases and J dropped 1 base, with 9 bases sitting between them. This CDR3 is built from 13 residues. The CDR3 DNA reads as TGCGCCAGCAGTGGTATCGGGAACACTGAAGCTTTCTTT. Encoded protein: CASSGIGNTEAFF.

This chain joins TRBV6-5 and TRBJ2-5, with D uncertain. Germline CDR1 and CDR2: MNHEY and SVGAGI. The CDR3 contains 14 residues. V lost 6 bases to trimming and J lost 1 base, with 12 bases between them. CDR3 sequence: CASSQNLAQETQYF. Here the CDR3 DNA reads TGTGCCAGCAGCCAGAATCTGGCCCAAGAGACCCAGTACTTC.

In its sample, this clone is medium-sized. The chain carries TRBV29-1 and TRBJ2-2, with D possibly matching TRBD1 (6 bases). V lost 4 bases to trimming and J lost 5 bases, with 17 bases between them. This CDR3 is built from 15 residues. Germline CDR1 reads SQVTM; CDR2 reads ANQGSEA. In DNA form, the CDR3 reads TGCAGCGTTGGGGGGCTCCGGGGCGTAACCGGGGAGCTGTTTTTT. This sequence encodes CSVGGLRGVTGELFF.

V usage is TRBV18 and J usage is TRBJ2-7, with a possible D match to TRBD2 (6 bases). The CDR3 has 14 amino acids. The V gene's germline CDR1 is KGHSH and CDR2 LQKENI. Trimming removed 1 base at V and 3 bases at J, with 10 bases between. CDR3 region: CASSPLPGLYEQYF. The CDR3 nucleotides read TGTGCCAGCTCACCACTCCCGGGACTCTACGAGCAGTACTTC.

The chain couples TRBV9 to TRBJ2-5; 12 bases are a match to TRBD2. This CDR3 comprises 17 residues. Germline CDR1 SGDLS, CDR2 YYNGEE. The trim removed 0 bases at V and 2 bases at J, leaving 5 bases unmatched. The CDR3: CASSVGGLAGPQETQYF. DNA for the CDR3: TGTGCCAGCAGCGTAGGTGGACTAGCGGGACCGCAAGAGACCCAGTACTTC. Combining the CDR3 with reference TRBV9 and TRBJ2-5 gives the whole variable domain DSGVTQTPKHLITATGQRVTLRCSPRSGDLSVYWYQQSLDQGLQFLIQYYNGEERAKGNILERFSAQQFPDLHSELNLSSLELGDSALYFCASSVGGLAGPQETQYFGPGTRLLVL.

The chain combines TRBV28 with TRBJ2-3, with 8 bases matching TRBD1. The germline CDR1 and CDR2 sequences are MDHEN and SYDVKM. The length of the CDR3 is 18 residues. V shed 0 bases, J shed 0 bases, and the junction held 8 bases outside the gene matches. This CDR3 reads CASSLWGTGESSTDTQYF. CDR3 DNA sequence: TGTGCCAGCAGTTTATGGGGGACAGGTGAATCTAGCACAGATACGCAGTATTTT.

This clone was recorded once. The chain employs TRBV7-6 and TRBJ1-5; perhaps TRBD1 as D (6 bases). Trimming took off 4 bases at V and 4 bases at J, with 11 bases between the two ends. Per germline, CDR1 SGHVS and CDR2 FNYEAQ. The CDR3 runs 14 residues. The DNA for the CDR3 is TGTGCCAGCAGCTCGGGGGGGCGGAATCAGCCCCAGCATTTT. Amino acids: CASSSGGRNQPQHF.

This clone has only a few counts. The J gene is TRBJ2-5, the V gene TRBV28, with 10 nucleotides matching TRBD1. The CDR3 is made up of 15 amino acids. Germline CDR1 MDHEN, CDR2 SYDVKM. V was pared by 4 bases and J by 5 bases, with 7 bases of the junction left unmatched. CDR3: CASSSSGQGMETQYF. In nucleotides, the CDR3 is TGTGCCAGCAGTTCCTCGGGACAGGGGATGGAGACCCAGTACTTC.

The V gene is TRBV2, the J gene TRBJ1-1; 8 bases are shared with TRBD1. Germline trimming cut 2 bases from V and 4 bases from J; bases unmatched to any gene: 9. CDR3 length: 16 amino acids. Per the germline V gene, CDR1 is SNHLY and CDR2 is FYNNEI. The CDR3 protein is CASSETETGVTTEAFF. CDR3 in DNA: TGTGCCAGCAGTGAAACGGAGACAGGGGTTACCACTGAAGCTTTCTTT.

The rearrangement links TRBV30 to TRBJ2-7; a weak D match, TRBD2 (6 bases). V was pared by 2 bases and J by 3 bases, with 17 bases between. Germline V lookup: CDR1 GTSNPN, CDR2 SVGIG (reference sequence). CDR3 size: 15 residues. The CDR3, as DNA: TGTGCCTGGAGTTTCCGAGTAGCGGCCTACTACGAGCAGTACTTC. It yields the protein CAWSFRVAAYYEQYF.

This sequence joins TRBV6-5 and TRBJ1-5; 10 nucleotides agree with TRBD1. In germline, CDR1 is MNHEY, CDR2 SVGAGI. Trimming removed 6 bases from V and 4 bases from J; junction bases left unmatched: 6. This CDR3 comprises 15 residues. The CDR3 DNA reads TGTGCCAGCAGCCGCTGGGACAGGGGTAATCAGCCCCAGCATTTT. Translating gives CASSRWDRGNQPQHF.

As for this clone: The same CDR3 arises from other DNA sequences in this sample as well. The gene calls are TRBV9 and TRBJ2-1, with 12 bases identical to TRBD2. V shed 2 bases and J 4 bases; nucleotides not matched to a gene: 1. The V gene's germline CDR1 is SGDLS and CDR2 YYNGEE. The CDR3 consists of 15 residues. The DNA for the CDR3 is TGTGCCAGCAGCGTGGGACTAGCGGGTTACAATGAGCAGTTCTTC. Translated: CASSVGLAGYNEQFF.

The gene calls are TRBV5-1 and TRBJ1-1, with TRBD1 identical over 9 bases. Germline V gives CDR1 SGHRS, CDR2 YFSETQ. With 8 bases clipped from V and 5 bases from J, the junction kept 4 bases outside the gene matches. The CDR3 has 12 amino acids. The CDR3 sequence is CASRQGETEAFF. CDR3 DNA: TGCGCCAGTAGACAGGGGGAGACTGAAGCTTTCTTT.

The chain combines TRBV2 with TRBJ2-7; possible D gene TRBD1, 6 bases. CDR3 length: 14 amino acids. V lost 6 bases to trimming and J lost 0 bases, with 12 bases between them. Germline CDR1 is SNHLY and CDR2 is FYNNEI. For the CDR3, the DNA is TGTGCCAGCAGGGTACAGGGTAGCTCCTACGAGCAGTACTTC. Translated, it gives CASRVQGSSYEQYF.

J is TRBJ2-2 and V is TRBV30; D not certain. From germline, CDR1 is GTSNPN and CDR2 SVGIG (reference sequence). This CDR3 contains 13 residues. Deletions cut 2 bases from V and 6 bases from J, with 10 bases between. CDR3 in amino acids: CAWSKFRAGELFF. The CDR3 coding sequence is TGTGCCTGGAGTAAGTTCCGGGCCGGGGAGCTGTTTTTT.

The genes are TRBV10-3 and TRBJ2-1; tentative D call: TRBD2 (7 bases). Germline loops: CDR1 ENHRY, CDR2 SYGVKD. This CDR3 contains 13 residues. V was cut by 10 bases and J by 7 bases, with 17 bases left in between. CDR3 in DNA: TGTGCCACCGGAGGGGGGGCGCGTAATGAGCAGTTCTTC. Protein product: CATGGGARNEQFF.

This chain connects TRBV9 to TRBJ2-1; a weak D match, TRBD1 (6 bases). The germline V and J ends were trimmed by 5 bases and 6 bases, with 18 bases remaining between them. This CDR3 region has 15 residues. Germline lookup yields CDR1 SGDLS and CDR2 YYNGEE. CDR3 DNA: TGTGCCAGCAGAACAGAGGCGTCAGGGGTCAATGAGCAGTTCTTC. Encoded protein: CASRTEASGVNEQFF.

This sequence joins TRBV7-9 and TRBJ2-7; D is possibly TRBD1 (5 bases). CDR1 and CDR2 (germline): SEHNR, FQNEAQ (reference sequence). This CDR3 is built from 13 residues. V was trimmed by 4 bases and J by 7 bases, leaving 14 bases between them. The CDR3, as DNA: TGTGCCAGCAGCTCTCCAGTGGGGCGGGAGCAGTACTTC. This gives the protein CASSSPVGREQYF.

This chain uses TRBV5-4 with TRBJ2-3; D perhaps matches TRBD1 (5 bases). The length of the CDR3 is 15 residues. CDR1 is SGHNT, CDR2 YYREEE, per germline (reference sequence). V lost 0 bases, J lost 6 bases, and 14 bases lay in between. The CDR3 bases are TGTGCCAGCAGCTTGGCCGCAGGGTCAAGGGATACGCAGTATTTT. Translation gives CASSLAAGSRDTQYF.

V is TRBV5-4 and J is TRBJ2-3, with 7 bases matching TRBD1. The CDR3 is made up of 13 amino acids. Per germline, CDR1 SGHNT and CDR2 YYREEE (reference sequence). V trimming: 9 bases; J trimming: 10 bases; junction bases outside the gene matches: 14. CDR3 nucleotides: TGTGCCACGAGGGCAGGGGGTACCTTGGCGCAGTATTTT. This encodes CATRAGGTLAQYF.